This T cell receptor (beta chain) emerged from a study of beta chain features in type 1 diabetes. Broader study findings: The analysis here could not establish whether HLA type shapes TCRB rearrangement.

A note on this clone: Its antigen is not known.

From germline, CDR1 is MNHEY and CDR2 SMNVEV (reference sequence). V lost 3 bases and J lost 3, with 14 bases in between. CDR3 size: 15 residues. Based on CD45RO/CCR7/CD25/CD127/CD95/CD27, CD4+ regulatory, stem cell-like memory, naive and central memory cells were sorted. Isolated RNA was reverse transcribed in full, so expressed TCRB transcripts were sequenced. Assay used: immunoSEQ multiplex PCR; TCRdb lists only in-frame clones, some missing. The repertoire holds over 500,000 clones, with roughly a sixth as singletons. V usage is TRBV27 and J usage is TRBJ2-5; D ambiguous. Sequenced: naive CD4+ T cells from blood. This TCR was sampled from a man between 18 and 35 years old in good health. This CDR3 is CASSFSSWPKETQYF. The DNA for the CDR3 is TGTGCCAGCAGTTTTAGTTCCTGGCCGAAAGAGACCCAGTACTTC.